The T cell receptor (beta chain) described here comes from a study of T cell responses to AZD1222 COVID-19 vaccine. This CDR3 has 14 residues. The V segment lost 7 bases and the J segment 8 bases; nucleotides outside the gene matches: 10. Germline loops: CDR1 SGHRS, CDR2 YFSETQ. Only in-frame clones appear in the TCRdb table, and some are missing; sequencing was by immunoSEQ multiplex PCR. Of under 200,000 clones in the sample, approximately 94% are singletons; the top ten hold 3.6%. The J gene is TRBJ2-1, the V gene TRBV5-1; 9 bases are shared with TRBD2. The sequence was obtained from an adult who received the MenACWY meningococcal vaccine as a control. This sample comprised peripheral blood, obtained 28 days after the second dose of the MenACWY control vaccine. Here the CDR3 reads CASGREGRNDEQFF. DNA of the CDR3: TGCGCCAGCGGGCGGGAGGGCCGGAACGATGAGCAGTTCTTC.